This TCR beta chain was retrieved from a study of Ad26.COV2.S vaccination and SARS-CoV-2 variants. The study's findings and limits: People who got the vaccine or the placebo had similar non-spike TCR breadth.

Method: immunoSEQ multiplex PCR; TCRdb's copy keeps in-frame clones and lacks some. The table records about 6,800 clones, 84% of them present only once. Note on this clone: The antigen is undetermined.

This material consisted of peripheral blood, taken after recovery from COVID-19. The clonotype originates from a human donor who had recovered from COVID-19.

The CDR3 DNA follows: TGTGCCAGCAGTTTATTGATTTTTGGCACCGCCGGCACCCTCCACTTT. Amino acid sequence: CASSLLIFGTAGTLHF. The chain has TRBV27 and TRBJ1-6; D not resolved. Germline V gives CDR1 MNHEY, CDR2 SMNVEV (reference sequence). V was trimmed by 1 base and J by 14 bases, leaving 21 bases between them. This CDR3 is 16 amino acids long.